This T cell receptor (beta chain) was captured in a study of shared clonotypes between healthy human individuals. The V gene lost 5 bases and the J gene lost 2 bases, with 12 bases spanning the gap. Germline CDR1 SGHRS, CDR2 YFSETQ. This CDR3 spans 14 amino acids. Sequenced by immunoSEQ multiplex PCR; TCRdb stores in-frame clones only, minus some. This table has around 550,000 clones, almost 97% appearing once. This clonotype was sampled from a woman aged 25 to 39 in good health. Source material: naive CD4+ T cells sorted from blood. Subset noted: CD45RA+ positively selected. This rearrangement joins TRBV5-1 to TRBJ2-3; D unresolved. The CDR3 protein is CASSFSVITDTQYF. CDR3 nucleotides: TGCGCCAGCAGTTTTTCCGTTATCACAGATACGCAGTATTTT. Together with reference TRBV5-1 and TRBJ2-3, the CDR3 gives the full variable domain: KAGVTQTPRYLIKTRGQQVTLSCSPISGHRSVSWYQQTPGQGLQFLFEYFSETQRNKGNFPGRFSGRQFSNSRSEMNVSTLELGDSALYLCASSFSVITDTQYFGPGTRLTVL.